The rows below give T cell receptor beta chains drawn from one sample of a study of cytomegalovirus exposure and HLA in healthy donors. The data were produced by immunoSEQ multiplex PCR, yet TCRdb's version contains in-frame clones alone and is incomplete. The data contain roughly 160,000 clones, about 72% of them singletons. Sequencing used PBMCs. Every receptor here comes from a man aged 55 to 69 in good health and CMV-seronegative. Both conserved end residues are part of each CDR3. A D gene is named only where the DNA matches it firmly. Not every row has a clone size; where given, it reads once, few, many or a size class.

. | TRBJ2-3 | TRBV30 | TRBD1 | TGTGCCCGGCGAGGGGGCGGGCGCACAGATACGCAGTATTTT | CARRGGGRTDTQYF
. | TRBJ2-2 | TRBV7-3 | . | TGTGCCAGCAGCTTAGTCTCGATCGGCAGCGCGAACACCGGGGAGCTGTTTTTT | CASSLVSIGSANTGELFF
once | TRBJ2-7 | TRBV19 | . | TGTGCCAGTAGTATTAACGTGGAGATCATGCCTTACGAGCAGTACTTC | CASSINVEIMPYEQYF
few | TRBJ2-5 | TRBV29-1 | . | TGCAGCGTACCGGGTCGAGGAAACCAAGAGACCCAGTACTTC | CSVPGRGNQETQYF
. | TRBJ2-5 | TRBV27 | TRBD1 | TGTGCCAGCAGTTTAGGGACAGCAGAGACCCAGTACTTC | CASSLGTAETQYF
. | TRBJ2-7 | TRBV5-5 | . | TGTGCCAGCAGCCCGGGACTGGCAAACTCCTACGAGCAGTACTTC | CASSPGLANSYEQYF
few | TRBJ2-5 | TRBV28 | TRBD2 | TGTGCCAGCACCGGGTCAGCGGGGGGTACCCAAGAGACCCAGTACTTC | CASTGSAGGTQETQYF
. | TRBJ2-1 | TRBV2 | TRBD2 | TGTGCCAGCAGTATCGAGCGGGACTACGATGAGCAGTTCTTC | CASSIERDYDEQFF
. | TRBJ1-2 | TRBV29-1 | . | TGCAGCGTTGAGGATAGTCGGGGGATGAACTATGGCTACACCTTC | CSVEDSRGMNYGYTF
. | TRBJ2-1 | TRBV5-1 | . | TGCGCCAGCAGCACCTCAGGGTTGGATGAGCAGTTCTTC | CASSTSGLDEQFF
. | TRBJ2-2 | TRBV2 | TRBD1 | TGTGCCAGCAGTCCCCCAGGGGGCGCATCCGGGGAGCTGTTTTTT | CASSPPGGASGELFF
. | TRBJ2-7 | TRBV7-3 | TRBD2 | TGTGCCAGCAGCTTAAGCGGGGGGGACTGGGACGAGCAGTACTTC | CASSLSGGDWDEQYF
once | TRBJ1-5 | TRBV27 | . | TGTGCCAGCAGTTCCATGCGGAATCAGCCCCAGCATTTT | CASSSMRNQPQHF
few | TRBJ2-5 | TRBV7-2 | TRBD2 | TGTGCCAGCAGCCAGGGACTACCCCAAGAGACCCAGTACTTC | CASSQGLPQETQYF
. | TRBJ2-4 | TRBV15 | TRBD1 | TGTGCCACCAGCAGAGATTTAGGACAGGGGGCCCTACTAGCCAAAAACATTCAGTACTTC | CATSRDLGQGALLAKNIQYF
. | TRBJ1-3 | TRBV5-1 | TRBD1 | TGCGCCAGCAGCTCAGGACAGGGAGACGGAAACACCATATATTTT | CASSSGQGDGNTIYF
few | TRBJ2-5 | TRBV19 | . | TGTGCCAGTAGTTTTCGGACAGCTTTCCAAGAGACCCAGTACTTC | CASSFRTAFQETQYF
. | TRBJ2-7 | TRBV29-1 | . | TGCAGCGTTGAACGGGAGTACGAGCAGTACTTC | CSVEREYEQYF
. | TRBJ1-2 | TRBV11-2 | . | TGTGCCAGCAGCTTAGATGTTGCAGGGGAGGGCTACACCTTC | CASSLDVAGEGYTF
. | TRBJ1-1 | TRBV7-9 | . | TGTGCCAGCAGCTTGGGGCAAGTCCCGACTGAAGCTTTCTTT | CASSLGQVPTEAFF
. | TRBJ1-1 | TRBV7-2 | . | TGTGCCAGCAGCCCGCGGACAGTCTTGGCTTTCTTT | CASSPRTVLAFF
. | TRBJ1-5 | TRBV27 | . | TGTGCCAGCAGTTTATCTGCGGGCGGCAATCAGCCCCAGCATTTT | CASSLSAGGNQPQHF